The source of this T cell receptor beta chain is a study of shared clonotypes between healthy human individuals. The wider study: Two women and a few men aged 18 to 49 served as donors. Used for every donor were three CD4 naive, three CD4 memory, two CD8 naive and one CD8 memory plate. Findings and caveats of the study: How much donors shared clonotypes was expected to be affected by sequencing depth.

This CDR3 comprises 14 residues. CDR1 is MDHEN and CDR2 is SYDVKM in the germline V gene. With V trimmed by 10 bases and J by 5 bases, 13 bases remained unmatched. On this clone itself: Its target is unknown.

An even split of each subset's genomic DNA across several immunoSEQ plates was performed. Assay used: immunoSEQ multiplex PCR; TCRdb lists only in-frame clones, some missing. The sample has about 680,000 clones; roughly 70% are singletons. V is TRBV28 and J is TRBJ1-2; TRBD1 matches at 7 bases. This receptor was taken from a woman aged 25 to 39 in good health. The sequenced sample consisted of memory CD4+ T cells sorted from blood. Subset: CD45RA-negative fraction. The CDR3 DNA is TGTGCCACCTGGACAGGAGGCGCGGGGTATGGCTACACCTTC. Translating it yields CATWTGGAGYGYTF.